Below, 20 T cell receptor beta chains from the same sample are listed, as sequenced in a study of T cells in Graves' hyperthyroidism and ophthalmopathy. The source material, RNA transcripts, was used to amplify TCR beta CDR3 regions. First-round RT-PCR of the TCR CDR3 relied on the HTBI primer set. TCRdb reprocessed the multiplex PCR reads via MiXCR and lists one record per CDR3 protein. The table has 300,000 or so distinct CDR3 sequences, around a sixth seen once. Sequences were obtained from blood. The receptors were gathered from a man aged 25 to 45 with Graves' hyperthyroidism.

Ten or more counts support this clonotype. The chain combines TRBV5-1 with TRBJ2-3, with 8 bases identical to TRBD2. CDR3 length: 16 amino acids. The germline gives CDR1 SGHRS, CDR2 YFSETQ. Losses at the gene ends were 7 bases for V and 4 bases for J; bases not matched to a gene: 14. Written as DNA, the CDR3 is TGCGCCAGCCTACTGGTAAGCGGGAGCGGAGCAGATACGCAGTATTTT. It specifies CASLLVSGSGADTQYF.

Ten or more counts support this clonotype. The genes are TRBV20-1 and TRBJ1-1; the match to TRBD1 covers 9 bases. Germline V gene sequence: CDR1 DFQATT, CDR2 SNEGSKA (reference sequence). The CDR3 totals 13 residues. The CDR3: CSGNRGPNTEAFF. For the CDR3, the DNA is TGCAGCGGAAACAGGGGGCCTAACACTGAAGCTTTCTTT.

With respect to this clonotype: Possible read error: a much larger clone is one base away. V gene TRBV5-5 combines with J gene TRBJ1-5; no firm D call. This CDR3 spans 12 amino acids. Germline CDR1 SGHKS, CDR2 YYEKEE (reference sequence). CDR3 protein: CASSLDNQPPHF. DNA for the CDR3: TGTGCCAGCAGCTTAGACAATCAGCCCCCGCATTTT.

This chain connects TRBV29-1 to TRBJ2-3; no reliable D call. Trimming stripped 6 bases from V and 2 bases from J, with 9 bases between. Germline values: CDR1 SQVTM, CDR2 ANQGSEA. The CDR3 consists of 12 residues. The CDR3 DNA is TGCAGCGTACAACCCCCCACAGATACGCAGTATTTT. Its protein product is CSVQPPTDTQYF.

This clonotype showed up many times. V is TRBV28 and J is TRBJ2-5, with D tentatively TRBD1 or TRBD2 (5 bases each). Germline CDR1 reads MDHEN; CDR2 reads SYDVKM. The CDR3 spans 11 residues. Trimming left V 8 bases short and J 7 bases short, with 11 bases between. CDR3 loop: CASEGRWTQYF. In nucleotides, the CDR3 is TGTGCCAGCGAGGGGAGATGGACCCAGTACTTC.

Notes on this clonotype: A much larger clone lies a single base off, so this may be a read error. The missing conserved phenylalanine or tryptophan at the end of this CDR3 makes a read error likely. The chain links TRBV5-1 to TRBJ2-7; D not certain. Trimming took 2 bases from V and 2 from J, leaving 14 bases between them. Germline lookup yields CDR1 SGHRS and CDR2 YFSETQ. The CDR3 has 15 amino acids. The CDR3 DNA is TGCGCCAGCAGCTTTTCTAGTCTGGCTGCCTACGAGCAGTACCTC. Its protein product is CASSFSSLAAYEQYL.

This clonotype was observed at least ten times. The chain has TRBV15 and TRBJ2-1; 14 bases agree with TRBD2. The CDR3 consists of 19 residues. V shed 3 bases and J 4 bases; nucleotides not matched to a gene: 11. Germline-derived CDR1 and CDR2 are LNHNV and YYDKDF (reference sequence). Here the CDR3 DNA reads TGTGCCACCAGCAGCTACGGGACTAGCGGGAGAGGGGTTTACAATGAGCAGTTCTTC. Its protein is CATSSYGTSGRGVYNEQFF.

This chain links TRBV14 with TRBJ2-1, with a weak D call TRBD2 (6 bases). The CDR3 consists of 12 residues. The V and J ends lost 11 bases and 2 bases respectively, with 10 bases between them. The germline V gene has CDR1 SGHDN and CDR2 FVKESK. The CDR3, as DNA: TGTGCCGGCGGCGGGACCTACAATGAGCAGTTCTTC. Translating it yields CAGGGTYNEQFF.

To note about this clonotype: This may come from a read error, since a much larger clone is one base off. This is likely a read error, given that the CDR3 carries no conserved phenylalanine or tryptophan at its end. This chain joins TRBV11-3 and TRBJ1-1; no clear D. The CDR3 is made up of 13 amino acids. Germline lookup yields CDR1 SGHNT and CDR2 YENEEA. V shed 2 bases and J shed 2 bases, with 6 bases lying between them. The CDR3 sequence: CASSLNDNTEAFL. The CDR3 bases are TGTGCCAGCAGCTTAAATGACAACACTGAAGCTTTCCTT.

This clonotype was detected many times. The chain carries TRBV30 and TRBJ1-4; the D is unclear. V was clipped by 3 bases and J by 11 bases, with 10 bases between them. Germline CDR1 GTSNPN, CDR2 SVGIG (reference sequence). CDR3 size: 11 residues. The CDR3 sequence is CAWRDAEKLFF. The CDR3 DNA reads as TGTGCCTGGAGGGACGCCGAGAAACTGTTTTTT.

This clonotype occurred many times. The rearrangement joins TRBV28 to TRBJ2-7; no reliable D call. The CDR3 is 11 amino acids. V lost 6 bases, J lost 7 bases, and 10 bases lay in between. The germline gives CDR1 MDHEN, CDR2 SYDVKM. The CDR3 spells CASRGLQEQYF. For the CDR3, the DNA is TGTGCCAGCAGGGGGTTGCAGGAGCAGTACTTC.

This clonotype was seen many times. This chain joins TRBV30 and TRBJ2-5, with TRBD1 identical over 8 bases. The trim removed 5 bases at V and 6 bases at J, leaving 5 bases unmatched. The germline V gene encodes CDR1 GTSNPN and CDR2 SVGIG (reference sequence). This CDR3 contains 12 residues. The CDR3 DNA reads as TGTGCCTGGGGGGACAGGAGGAAGACCCAGTACTTC. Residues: CAWGDRRKTQYF. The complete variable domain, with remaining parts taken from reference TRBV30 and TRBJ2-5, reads SQTIHQWPATLVQPVGSPLSLECTVEGTSNPNLYWYRQAAGRGLQLLFYSVGIGQISSEVPQNLSASRPQDRQFILSSKKLLLSDSGFYLCAWGDRRKTQYFGPGTRLLVL.

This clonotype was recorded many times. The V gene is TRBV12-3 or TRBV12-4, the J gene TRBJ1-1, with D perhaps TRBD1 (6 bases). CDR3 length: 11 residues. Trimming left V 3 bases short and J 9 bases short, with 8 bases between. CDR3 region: CASSLRDKAFF. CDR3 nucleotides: TGTGCCAGCAGTTTGCGGGACAAAGCTTTCTTT.

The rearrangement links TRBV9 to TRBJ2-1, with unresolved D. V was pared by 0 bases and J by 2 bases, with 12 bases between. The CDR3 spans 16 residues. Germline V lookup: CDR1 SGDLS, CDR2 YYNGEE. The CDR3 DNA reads TGTGCCAGCAGCGTAGTGGCAGCGAGAGCCTACAATGAGCAGTTCTTC. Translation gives CASSVVAARAYNEQFF.

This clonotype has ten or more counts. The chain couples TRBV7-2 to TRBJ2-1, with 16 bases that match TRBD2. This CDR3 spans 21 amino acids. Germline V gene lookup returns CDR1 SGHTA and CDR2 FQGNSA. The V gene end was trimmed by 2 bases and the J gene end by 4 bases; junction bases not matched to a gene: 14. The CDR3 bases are TGTGCCAGCAGCTTAAAGAATGGACCCGGGACTAGCGGGAGGGAATACAATGAGCAGTTCTTC. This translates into CASSLKNGPGTSGREYNEQFF.

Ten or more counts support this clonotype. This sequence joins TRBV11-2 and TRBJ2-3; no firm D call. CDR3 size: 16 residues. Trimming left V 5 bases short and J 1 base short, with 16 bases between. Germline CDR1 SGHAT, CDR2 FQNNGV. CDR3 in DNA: TGTGCCAGCAGCCCCACCTCTGCCTGGGGCACAGATACGCAGTATTTT. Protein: CASSPTSAWGTDTQYF.

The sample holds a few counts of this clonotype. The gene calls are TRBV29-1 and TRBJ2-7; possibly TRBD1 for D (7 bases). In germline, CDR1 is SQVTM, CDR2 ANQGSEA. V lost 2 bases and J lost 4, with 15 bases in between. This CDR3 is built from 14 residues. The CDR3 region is CSVEYWQGGYEQYF. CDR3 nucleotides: TGCAGCGTTGAATATTGGCAGGGGGGTTACGAGCAGTACTTC.

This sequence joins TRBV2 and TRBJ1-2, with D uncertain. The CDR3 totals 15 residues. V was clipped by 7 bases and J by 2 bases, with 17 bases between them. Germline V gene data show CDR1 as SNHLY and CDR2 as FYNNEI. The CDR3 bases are TGTGCCAGCACCATGACTTACCGACTAAACTATGGCTACACCTTC. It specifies CASTMTYRLNYGYTF.

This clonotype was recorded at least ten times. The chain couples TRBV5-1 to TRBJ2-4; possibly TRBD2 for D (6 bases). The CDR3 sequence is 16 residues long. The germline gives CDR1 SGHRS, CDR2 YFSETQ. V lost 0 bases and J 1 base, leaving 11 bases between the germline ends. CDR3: CASSLEEGWAKNIQYF. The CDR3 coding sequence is TGCGCCAGCAGCTTGGAGGAGGGTTGGGCCAAAAACATTCAGTACTTC.

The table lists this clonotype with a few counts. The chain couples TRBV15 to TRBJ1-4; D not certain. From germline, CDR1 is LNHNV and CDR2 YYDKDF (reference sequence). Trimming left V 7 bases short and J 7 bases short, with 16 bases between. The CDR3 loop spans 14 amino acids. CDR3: CATIDLQEGEKLFF. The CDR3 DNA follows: TGTGCCACCATCGACCTCCAGGAGGGTGAAAAACTGTTTTTT.